This section outlines one T cell receptor (beta chain) sequence together with its context. This sample was included in a study of T cell changes during pregnancy in multiple sclerosis. CDR1 and CDR2 from the germline V gene are SNHLY and FYNNEI. V was shortened by 4 bases and J by 6 bases, with 16 bases between the two germline ends. This CDR3 is 15 amino acids long. Clones were read by immunoSEQ multiplex PCR, and TCRdb kept only the in-frame ones, dropping some. The sample records roughly 40,000 clones, about 90% being singletons. The V call is TRBV2, the J call TRBJ1-5, with D maybe TRBD1 (6 bases). Specimen: CD4+ T cells from peripheral blood mononuclear cells, collected before pregnancy. This TCR derives from a female donor with multiple sclerosis, enrolled in a pregnancy study. The CDR3 spells CASSGPQGGSQPQHF. Here the CDR3 DNA reads TGTGCCAGCAGTGGACCACAGGGCGGTAGTCAGCCCCAGCATTTT.